These T cell receptor beta chains were read from a single sample in a study of blood T cells in healthy people across ages. TCRdb fed the 5' RACE reads into MiXCR, producing one record per CDR3 protein. In the table there are some 690,000 distinct CDR3 sequences, about a fifth of which are singletons. Material: blood. These receptor sequences come from a man aged 70 or older in good health. Each CDR3 is given without its conserved first and last residue. The order of the fields is J gene, V gene, CDR3 protein.

>TRBJ1-4|TRBV6-5
ASREDSTGEKLL
>TRBJ1-2|TRBV7-6
ASSPSQVNYGYT
>TRBJ2-6|TRBV5-1
ASGPQGSGANVLT
>TRBJ1-4|TRBV29-1
SAGGQEKLF
>TRBJ2-5|TRBV21-1
ASSKVFGETQY
>TRBJ2-1|TRBV20-1
SASGQIYNEQF
>TRBJ2-6|TRBV20-1
SARVTGTGANVLT
>TRBJ2-2|TRBV30
AWSVLAGGYIGELF
>TRBJ2-5|TRBV7-2
ASSLRSSGGAETQY
>TRBJ2-1|TRBV6-6
ASSMGQSSYNEQF
>TRBJ1-3|TRBV28
ASSLWGAQGDTIY
>TRBJ1-1|TRBV18
ASSPPWSKAF
>TRBJ1-4|TRBV12-3/TRBV12-4
ASSASGTGSEKLF
>TRBJ2-3|TRBV20-1
SAPAGTSGAMSTDTQY
>TRBJ2-4|TRBV2
ASGRSGGLGRNIQY
>TRBJ1-5|TRBV5-1
ASSTSFNQPQH
>TRBJ2-1|TRBV12-3/TRBV12-4
ASSLALGGGSLNNAQF
>TRBJ1-2|TRBV6-2/TRBV6-3
ASSYWAYGYT
>TRBJ2-7|TRBV20-1
SARAAQGAIYEQY
>TRBJ1-5|TRBV20-1
SARPLSAENQPQH
>TRBJ2-5|TRBV25-1
ASREIETQY
>TRBJ2-2|TRBV12-3/TRBV12-4
ASNPGLQRAV
>TRBJ2-3|TRBV29-1
SVKRPGQGEDTQY
>TRBJ1-2|TRBV4-1
ASSQDRGLGGYT
>TRBJ2-1|TRBV5-1
ASSLGDRPTDEQF
>.|TRBV2
ASRQVVEQF
>TRBJ2-3|TRBV7-2
ASSSPGRGGGRDTQY
>TRBJ2-1|TRBV29-1
SVGGMNEWF
>TRBJ2-5|TRBV28
ASSLWSGGQETQY
>TRBJ2-1|TRBV9
ASSVFSGGEQF
>TRBJ2-5|TRBV20-1
SAGGGRETQY
>TRBJ2-1|TRBV4-1
ASSQDGGNRLEQF
>TRBJ1-4|TRBV10-2
ASWAGQGREKLF
>TRBJ1-1|TRBV5-5
ASSQSYGGNTEAF
>TRBJ2-3|TRBV27
ASSLWLGSSAGDTQY
>TRBJ2-5|TRBV30
AWSAFLGGGETQY
>TRBJ1-2|TRBV3-1
ASSQGRGGGYGYT
>TRBJ2-6|TRBV27
ASSGGGVSGANVLT
>TRBJ1-1|TRBV7-8
AIGTGNTEAF
>TRBJ1-4|TRBV7-9
ASSLGQKNEKLF
>TRBJ2-1|TRBV5-1
ASGGGRESYNEQF
>TRBJ2-2|TRBV19
ASSIDPGLAGELF
>TRBJ2-1|TRBV7-2
ASSPAYEQF
>TRBJ1-2|TRBV12-3/TRBV12-4
ASTIDRAGGYT
>TRBJ1-2|TRBV12-3/TRBV12-4
ASSLGSWGIGGYT
>TRBJ2-1|TRBV12-3/TRBV12-4
ASKATSGPNNEQF
>TRBJ2-5|TRBV7-2
ASSLVGGLQETQY
>.|TRBV2
ASSEYGTTFYEQY
>.|TRBV14
ASSQVGIYEQY
>TRBJ2-4|TRBV6-5
ASSITLAKNIQY
>TRBJ1-2|TRBV6-5
ASGQGARYGYT
>TRBJ2-1|TRBV6-1
ASSRRSAGGYNEQF
>.|TRBV29-1
SVASAGPPYEQY
>TRBJ1-2|TRBV3-1
ASSQSPINYGYT
>TRBJ1-4|TRBV28
ASRPGQTTNEKLF
>TRBJ1-4|TRBV29-1
SVRGGEGEKLF
>TRBJ2-7|TRBV11-2
ASSFTRVAYEQY